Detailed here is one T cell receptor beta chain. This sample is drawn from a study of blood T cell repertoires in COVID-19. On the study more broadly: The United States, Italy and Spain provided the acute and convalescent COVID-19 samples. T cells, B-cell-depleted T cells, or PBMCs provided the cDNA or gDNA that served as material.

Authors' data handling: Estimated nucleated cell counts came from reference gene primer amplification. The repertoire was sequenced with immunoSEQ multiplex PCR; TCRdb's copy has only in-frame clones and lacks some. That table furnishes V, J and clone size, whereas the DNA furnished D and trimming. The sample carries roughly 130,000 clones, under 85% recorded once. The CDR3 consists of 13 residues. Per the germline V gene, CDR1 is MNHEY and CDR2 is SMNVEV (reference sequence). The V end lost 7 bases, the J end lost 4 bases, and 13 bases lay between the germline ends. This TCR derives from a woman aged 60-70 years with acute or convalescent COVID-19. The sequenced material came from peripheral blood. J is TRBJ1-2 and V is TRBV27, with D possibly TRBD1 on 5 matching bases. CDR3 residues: CASKGPPGYGYTF. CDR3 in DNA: TGTGCCAGCAAGGGGCCCCCAGGCTATGGCTACACCTTC.